The 27 T cell receptor beta chains below were found in one sample sequenced in a study of OX40 agonist ivuxolimab in advanced cancers. Measured with immunoSEQ multiplex PCR; TCRdb has only the in-frame clones, and not every one. The data contain more than 55,000 clones, 75% to 90% of them singletons. The sequences come from CD4+ or CD8+ T cells sorted from blood, collected in a trial of the OX40 agonist ivuxolimab. Every receptor here comes from an adult with an advanced solid tumor such as melanoma, head and neck, liver or kidney cancer.

The rearrangement joins TRBV7-3 to TRBJ1-2; D is ambiguous. Deletions cut 3 bases from V and 6 bases from J, with 11 bases between. The CDR3 loop spans 13 amino acids. Germline V lookup: CDR1 SGHTA, CDR2 FQGTGA. CDR3 residues: CASSFSGLDGYTF. In DNA, the CDR3 is TGTGCCAGCAGCTTTTCCGGACTTGATGGCTACACCTTC.

The chain recombines TRBV15 with TRBJ2-3, with 11 nucleotides matching TRBD2. CDR1 LNHNV and CDR2 YYDKDF come from the germline V gene (reference sequence). The CDR3 is 17 amino acids. Unmatched junction bases numbered 8, after V lost 4 bases and J lost 2 bases. The CDR3 protein is CATSMLGLAGYTDTQYF. In nucleotides, the CDR3 is TGTGCCACCAGCATGCTAGGACTAGCGGGCTACACAGATACGCAGTATTTT.

The chain has TRBV5-1 and TRBJ1-2, with no clear D. Germline V CDR1 and CDR2: SGHRS, YFSETQ. The V gene lost 0 bases and the J gene lost 2 bases, with 11 bases spanning the gap. The CDR3 has 15 amino acids. The CDR3 coding sequence is TGCGCCAGCAGCTTGGAGCCCGGGATAAACTATGGCTACACCTTC. Translated: CASSLEPGINYGYTF.

V gene TRBV7-6 combines with J gene TRBJ2-5, with D possibly being TRBD2 (6 bases). The CDR3 has 14 residues. CDR1 and CDR2 from the germline V gene are SGHVS and FNYEAQ. V was pared by 0 bases and J by 5 bases, with 10 bases between. The chain's CDR3 is CASSLAGLWETQYF. CDR3 DNA sequence: TGTGCCAGCAGCTTAGCGGGACTTTGGGAGACCCAGTACTTC.

The chain combines TRBV5-4 with TRBJ1-2, with D possibly TRBD1 on 5 matching bases. The V and J ends lost 2 bases and 4 bases respectively, with 9 bases between them. The CDR3 runs to 13 residues. Germline assignment: CDR1 SGHNT and CDR2 YYREEE (reference sequence). The CDR3 here is CASSFGTTYGYTF. In DNA form, the CDR3 reads TGTGCCAGCAGCTTCGGGACCACCTATGGCTACACCTTC.

V is TRBV2 and J is TRBJ1-2; D is uncertain. CDR1 SNHLY and CDR2 FYNNEI come from the germline V gene. The CDR3 covers 11 residues. Trimming removed 4 bases from V and 5 bases from J, with 5 bases in between. The CDR3 sequence: CASSVTYGYTF. In DNA, the CDR3 is TGTGCCAGCAGTGTTACGTATGGCTACACCTTC.

The chain links TRBV19 to TRBJ2-1; TRBD2 matches 10 bases. This CDR3 has 15 residues. The germline CDR1 and CDR2 sequences are LNHDA and SQIVND (reference sequence). Trimming removed 4 bases from V and 7 bases from J; junction bases left unmatched: 7. The CDR3 protein is CASSRTSGFGNEQFF. The DNA for the CDR3 is TGTGCCAGTAGTAGGACTAGCGGATTTGGAAATGAGCAGTTCTTC.

This clone was seen once. The V gene is TRBV19, the J gene TRBJ2-1, with 14 nucleotides matching TRBD2. V shed 4 bases, J shed 2 bases, and the junction held 10 bases outside the gene matches. The CDR3 has 19 residues. The germline V gene has CDR1 LNHDA and CDR2 SQIVND (reference sequence). The CDR3 sequence is CASSKSGTSGRGAYNEQFF. The DNA of the CDR3 is TGTGCCAGTAGTAAATCCGGGACTAGCGGGAGAGGAGCCTACAATGAGCAGTTCTTC.

This clone was seen only a few times. This chain connects TRBV6-5 to TRBJ1-2, with a weak D call TRBD1 (5 bases). The CDR3 has 13 residues. The V gene's germline CDR1 is MNHEY and CDR2 SVGAGI. Trimming removed 6 bases at V and 4 bases at J, with 12 bases between. CDR3 in amino acids: CASSPDSRYGYTF. The CDR3 nucleotides read TGTGCCAGCAGCCCCGACAGCCGCTATGGCTACACCTTC.

This clone occurred a few times. The rearrangement joins TRBV11-2 to TRBJ2-4; 9 positions agree with TRBD1. The CDR3 totals 18 residues. Germline V lookup: CDR1 SGHAT, CDR2 FQNNGV. V dropped 5 bases and J dropped 1; count of bases not matched to a gene: 12. CDR3 in DNA: TGTGCCAGCAGCATGCAGAGGGGGACAGGGACTGCCAAAAACATTCAGTACTTC. The encoded protein is CASSMQRGTGTAKNIQYF.

The chain combines TRBV7-2 with TRBJ2-5, with TRBD1 matching over 7 bases. This CDR3 has 13 residues. V lost 3 bases, J lost 7 bases, and 5 bases stayed unmatched. Per germline, CDR1 SGHTA and CDR2 FQGNSA. The CDR3 region has the DNA TGTGCCAGCAGCTTCTCGACAGGGCCGACCCAGTACTTC. This gives the protein CASSFSTGPTQYF.

This clone came up once. This CDR3 reads CATRRQGATNEKLFF. The DNA of the CDR3 is TGTGCCACCCGGCGACAGGGGGCAACTAATGAAAAACTGTTTTTT. V gene TRBV15 combines with J gene TRBJ1-4, with 9 bases lining up with TRBD1. The CDR3 spans 15 residues. V gave up 8 bases and J gave up 0 bases; unmatched junction bases: 4. CDR1 and CDR2 (germline): LNHNV, YYDKDF (reference sequence).

The chain has TRBV5-5 and TRBJ2-5; no clear D. The CDR3 is 16 amino acids. Per germline, CDR1 SGHKS and CDR2 YYEKEE (reference sequence). V lost 4 bases to trimming and J lost 9 bases, with 25 bases between them. As DNA, the CDR3 is TGTGCCAGCAGCATGGCCGCCGGTGCAGCACAAGTCGCCCAGTACTTC. Protein product: CASSMAAGAAQVAQYF.

The V call is TRBV5-1, the J call TRBJ2-1; D is uncertain. CDR3 length: 13 residues. Trimming took 0 bases from V and 5 from J, leaving 6 bases between them. Per the germline V gene, CDR1 is SGHRS and CDR2 is YFSETQ. In nucleotides, the CDR3 is TGCGCCAGCAGCTTGGTCGGAGACAATGAGCAGTTCTTC. Translated, it gives CASSLVGDNEQFF.

The chain carries TRBV28 and TRBJ1-1; 10 nucleotides match TRBD1. Per the germline V gene, CDR1 is MDHEN and CDR2 is SYDVKM. The CDR3 is 16 amino acids. The junction had 6 bases not matched to a gene; V was cut back by 1 base and J by 4 bases. CDR3 sequence reads: CASSLYPGTGATEAFF. DNA for the CDR3: TGTGCCAGCAGTTTATACCCCGGGACAGGGGCCACTGAAGCTTTCTTT.

Only a few counts were recorded for this clone. The chain joins TRBV19 to TRBJ1-5, with no clear D. The germline V and J ends were trimmed by 0 bases and 1 base, with 7 bases remaining between them. Germline loops: CDR1 LNHDA, CDR2 SQIVND (reference sequence). The CDR3 spans 15 residues. CDR3 protein: CASSIDSRSNQPQHF. The CDR3 coding sequence is TGTGCCAGTAGTATAGACAGCCGAAGCAATCAGCCCCAGCATTTT.

This chain links TRBV2 with TRBJ1-1; D uncertain. The V and J ends lost 4 bases and 7 bases respectively, with 7 bases between them. The CDR3 loop spans 11 amino acids. Germline V gene sequence: CDR1 SNHLY, CDR2 FYNNEI. CDR3 DNA sequence: TGTGCCAGCAGTGCAGCGATTGAAGCTTTCTTT. It yields the protein CASSAAIEAFF. Full variable domain (remainder filled in from reference TRBV2 and TRBJ1-1): EPEVTQTPSHQVTQMGQEVILRCVPISNHLYFYWYRQILGQKVEFLVSFYNNEISEKSEIFDDQFSVERPDGSNFTLKIRSTKLEDSAMYFCASSAAIEAFFGQGTRLTVV.

The genes are TRBV19 and TRBJ1-2; TRBD1 is a possible D gene (5 bases). There are 15 residues in the CDR3. Trimming removed 7 bases at V and 3 bases at J, with 18 bases between. The germline V gene encodes CDR1 LNHDA and CDR2 SQIVND (reference sequence). The CDR3 here is CASTSFRQGHYGYTF. CDR3 nucleotide sequence: TGTGCCAGTACCTCCTTTCGCCAGGGACACTATGGCTACACCTTC.

The V and J genes are TRBV15 and TRBJ2-7; 8 bases fit TRBD2. The V segment lost 4 bases and the J segment 0 bases; nucleotides outside the gene matches: 17. Per the germline V gene, CDR1 is LNHNV and CDR2 is YYDKDF (reference sequence). The CDR3 extends over 19 amino acids. The CDR3 here is CATSTFRGGELPASYEQYF. In nucleotides, the CDR3 is TGTGCCACCAGCACCTTCCGGGGGGGTGAGTTACCTGCCTCCTACGAGCAGTACTTC.

The CDR3 DNA reads TGTGCCAGCAGTGCCACCAGGGTTGCAGCCAAAAACATTCAGTACTTC. Translated, it gives CASSATRVAAKNIQYF. This rearrangement joins TRBV28 to TRBJ2-4; possibly TRBD1 for D (5 bases). Trimming took 5 bases from V and 0 from J, leaving 14 bases between them. This CDR3 is 16 amino acids long. Looked up from germline, CDR1 is MDHEN and CDR2 is SYDVKM.

V is TRBV7-9 and J is TRBJ2-3; D could derive from TRBD1 or TRBD2 (5 bases each). Trimming cost V 5 bases and J 4 bases, with 10 bases left between them. Germline V gives CDR1 SEHNR, CDR2 FQNEAQ (reference sequence). This CDR3 comprises 13 residues. The CDR3 spells CASSPKGPDTQYF. CDR3 sequence (DNA): TGTGCCAGCAGCCCTAAGGGACCAGATACGCAGTATTTT.

The V call is TRBV5-6, the J call TRBJ2-7; no clear D. The germline V and J ends were trimmed by 3 bases and 7 bases, with 20 bases remaining between them. CDR3 length: 15 amino acids. The V gene's germline CDR1 is SGHDT and CDR2 YYEEEE. The CDR3 here is CASSSLQKIRREQYF. The CDR3 DNA is TGTGCCAGCAGCTCCCTACAGAAGATCCGCAGAGAGCAGTACTTC. The whole variable domain, remainder taken from reference TRBV5-6 and TRBJ2-7, is DAGVTQSPTHLIKTRGQQVTLRCSPKSGHDTVSWYQQALGQGPQFIFQYYEEEERQRGNFPDRFSGHQFPNYSSELNVNALLLGDSALYLCASSSLQKIRREQYFGPGTRLTVT.

The chain recombines TRBV18 with TRBJ1-4; D ambiguous. This CDR3 region has 14 residues. Germline values: CDR1 KGHSH, CDR2 LQKENI. The germline V and J ends were trimmed by 3 bases and 0 bases, with 5 bases remaining between them. The CDR3 loop reads CASSPGATNEKLFF. CDR3 in DNA: TGTGCCAGCTCACCGGGTGCAACTAATGAAAAACTGTTTTTT.

The chain has TRBV5-8 and TRBJ2-3; no reliable D call. CDR3 length: 15 amino acids. Germline CDR1 and CDR2: SGHTS and YDEGEE. Trimming took off 0 bases at V and 0 bases at J, with 8 bases between the two ends. This CDR3 reads CASSLEGRSTDTQYF. The CDR3 nucleotides are TGTGCCAGCAGCTTGGAAGGACGAAGCACAGATACGCAGTATTTT.

Written as DNA, the CDR3 is TGTGCCAGCAGCCAAGTTACCGAGGGGTCCTATGGCTACACCTTC. Translated, it gives CASSQVTEGSYGYTF. The chain carries TRBV4-2 and TRBJ1-2; D is perhaps TRBD1 (5 bases). The CDR3 has 15 residues. V lost 1 base and J 4 bases, leaving 13 bases between the germline ends. Germline CDR1 reads LGHNA; CDR2 reads YNFKEQ.

The chain combines TRBV6-4 with TRBJ2-1; D remains unclear. The ends were cut back, 4 bases at V and 8 bases at J, with 15 bases in the middle. Germline values: CDR1 MRHNA, CDR2 SNTAGT. The CDR3 consists of 14 residues. CDR3 amino acids: CASSVGEIVDEQFF. Here the CDR3 DNA reads TGTGCCAGCAGTGTAGGCGAGATCGTCGATGAGCAGTTCTTC.

The chain joins TRBV28 to TRBJ2-7; 11 bases are a match to TRBD1. Trimming took 4 bases from V and 8 from J; bases not matched to a gene: 4. CDR1 is MDHEN and CDR2 is SYDVKM in the germline V gene. The CDR3 extends over 13 amino acids. For the CDR3, the DNA is TGTGCCAGCAGTTCAGGACAGGGGGCTCAGCAGTACTTC. Its translation is CASSSGQGAQQYF.